The rows below give T cell receptor beta chains drawn from one sample of a study of T-cell memory formation after mild COVID-19. MiXCR, applied by TCRdb to the 5' RACE reads, yields one record per CDR3 protein. The sample yields roughly 260,000 distinct CDR3 sequences, roughly 15% seen once. The sample was PBMCs or a T cell subset sorted from them (not recorded which). These receptors all stem from a man aged 18-30 years who had mild COVID-19 (a few samples of this study predate the infection). Cell type and time point are not known. CDR3s include the opening cysteine and the closing phenylalanine or tryptophan. Each record gives: V gene, J gene, D gene, CDR3 length, clone size, CDR3 protein, CDR3 DNA. The D gene is left open where the match is weak. The size of a clone is reported for some rows only, either as once, few or many, or as a class for expanded clones.

TRBV28	TRBJ2-7	.	12	.	CASRENSYEQYF	TGTGCCAGCAGAGAAAACTCCTACGAGCAGTACTTC
TRBV5-6	TRBJ1-5	TRBD1	16	few	CASSRGTGGRNQPQHF	TGTGCCAGCAGCCGAGGGACAGGGGGCCGCAATCAGCCCCAGCATTTT
TRBV5-1	TRBJ2-5	TRBD2	15	.	CASMDVAGGRETQYF	TGCGCCAGCATGGATGTCGCGGGGGGCAGGGAGACCCAGTACTTC
TRBV20-1	TRBJ2-2	.	12	.	CSARDLGGELFF	TGCAGTGCTAGAGATCTGGGCGGGGAGCTGTTTTTT
TRBV20-1	TRBJ2-7	TRBD2	15	.	CSARAGGGNRGEQYF	TGCAGTGCTAGAGCAGGCGGGGGGAACCGGGGCGAGCAGTACTTC
TRBV5-1	TRBJ2-5	.	14	.	CASSLIRGQETQYF	TGCGCCAGCAGCTTGATCCGGGGTCAAGAGACCCAGTACTTC
TRBV27	TRBJ2-1	TRBD2	16	few	CASSRTSGGTYNEQFF	TGTGCCAGCAGCCGGACTAGCGGGGGGACCTACAATGAGCAGTTCTTC
TRBV7-2	TRBJ1-5	TRBD1	13	.	CASGPRGEQPQHF	TGTGCCAGCGGCCCCAGGGGGGAGCAGCCCCAGCATTTT
TRBV12-3/TRBV12-4	TRBJ1-3	.	15	few	CASSPLAGSGNTIYF	TGTGCCAGCAGCCCCCTGGCCGGCTCTGGAAACACCATATATTTT
TRBV12-3/TRBV12-4	TRBJ1-5	.	12	few	CASSFVGGPQHF	TGTGCCAGCAGTTTTGTTGGAGGGCCCCAGCATTTT